This paragraph reports one T cell receptor beta chain. Its specificity is unknown. TCRdb reanalyzed the 5' RACE reads, giving one entry per CDR3 protein sequence and no DNA. The sample includes 350,000 to 500,000 distinct CDR3 sequences. The CDR3 is 16 amino acids. Germline CDR1 is KGHSH and CDR2 is LQKENI. These data originate in a study of monozygotic twins with inflammatory bowel disease. General observations from the study: T cell subtypes were not distinguishable in this analysis.

This rearrangement joins TRBV18 to TRBJ2-1; without DNA, the TCRdb call of TRBD2 cannot be checked. The clonotype comes from a human donor with ulcerative colitis or Crohn's disease, or a healthy co-twin of an affected twin (not recorded which). The sample consisted of blood. CDR3 in amino acids: CASSPLLAGLYNEQFF.